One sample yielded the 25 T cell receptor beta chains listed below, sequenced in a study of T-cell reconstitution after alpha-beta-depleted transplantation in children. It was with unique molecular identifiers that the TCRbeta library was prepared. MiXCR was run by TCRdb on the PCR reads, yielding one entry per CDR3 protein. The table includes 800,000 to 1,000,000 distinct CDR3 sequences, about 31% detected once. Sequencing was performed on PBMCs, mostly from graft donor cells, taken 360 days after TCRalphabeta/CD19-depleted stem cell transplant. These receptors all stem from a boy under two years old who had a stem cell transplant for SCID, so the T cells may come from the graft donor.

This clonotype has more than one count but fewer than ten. CDR3 nucleotide sequence: TGCGCCAGCAGCTTGCCCGGGGGGGGCTACACCTTC. Its protein is CASSLPGGGYTF. This chain uses TRBV5-1 with TRBJ1-2; a possible D gene is TRBD1 (5 bases). The CDR3 loop spans 12 amino acids. Germline loops: CDR1 SGHRS, CDR2 YFSETQ. Trimming removed 1 base at V and 8 bases at J, with 9 bases between.

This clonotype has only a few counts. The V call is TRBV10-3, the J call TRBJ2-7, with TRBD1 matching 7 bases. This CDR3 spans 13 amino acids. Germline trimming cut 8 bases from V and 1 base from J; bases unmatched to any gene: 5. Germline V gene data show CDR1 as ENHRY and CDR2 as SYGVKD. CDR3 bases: TGTGCCATCGAGGGGGCAGGATCCTACGAGCAGTACTTC. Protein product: CAIEGAGSYEQYF.

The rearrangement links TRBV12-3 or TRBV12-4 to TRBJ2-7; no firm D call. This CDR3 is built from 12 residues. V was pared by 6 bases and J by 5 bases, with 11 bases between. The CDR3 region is CASSWRPDEQYF. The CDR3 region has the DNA TGTGCCAGCAGCTGGCGGCCGGACGAGCAGTACTTC.

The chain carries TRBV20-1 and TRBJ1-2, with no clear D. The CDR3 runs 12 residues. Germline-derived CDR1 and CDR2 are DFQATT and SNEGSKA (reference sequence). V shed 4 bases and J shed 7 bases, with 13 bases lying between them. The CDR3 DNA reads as TGCAGTGCTATAGCCTCGAGTGGTGGCTACACCTTC. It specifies CSAIASSGGYTF.

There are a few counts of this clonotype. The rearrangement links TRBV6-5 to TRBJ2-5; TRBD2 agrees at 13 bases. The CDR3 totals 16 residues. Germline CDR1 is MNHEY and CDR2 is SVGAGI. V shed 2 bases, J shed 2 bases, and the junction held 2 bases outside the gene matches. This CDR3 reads CASSYTTSGGQETQYF. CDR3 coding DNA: TGTGCCAGCAGTTACACGACTAGCGGGGGGCAAGAGACCCAGTACTTC.

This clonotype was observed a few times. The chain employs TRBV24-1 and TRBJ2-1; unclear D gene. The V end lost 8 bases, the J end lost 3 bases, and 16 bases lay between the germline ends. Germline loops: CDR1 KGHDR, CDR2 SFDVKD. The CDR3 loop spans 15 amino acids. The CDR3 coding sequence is TGTGCCACCACCCGAGGTGGAGTTAGCTACAATGAGCAGTTCTTC. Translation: CATTRGGVSYNEQFF.

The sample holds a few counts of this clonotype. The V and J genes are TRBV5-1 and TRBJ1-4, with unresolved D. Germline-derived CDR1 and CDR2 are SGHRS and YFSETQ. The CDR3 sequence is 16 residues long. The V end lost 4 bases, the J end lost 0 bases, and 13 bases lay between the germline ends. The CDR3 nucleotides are TGCGCCAGCAGCCAACTTCAGGAGGCAACTAATGAAAAACTGTTTTTT. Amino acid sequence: CASSQLQEATNEKLFF.

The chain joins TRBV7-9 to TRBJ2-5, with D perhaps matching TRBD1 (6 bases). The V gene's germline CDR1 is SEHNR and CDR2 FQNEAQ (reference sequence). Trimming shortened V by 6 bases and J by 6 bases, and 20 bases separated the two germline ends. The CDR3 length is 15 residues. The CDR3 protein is CASSLGGRASKTQYF. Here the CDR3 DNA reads TGTGCCAGCAGTCTAGGGGGAAGGGCGAGCAAGACCCAGTACTTC.

The CDR3 DNA sequence: TGTGCCAGCACTCAAACAGGGACTAGCTCCTACAATGAGCAGTTCTTC. Translated: CASTQTGTSSYNEQFF. V is TRBV7-2 and J is TRBJ2-1; 8 bases agree with TRBD2. After removal of 7 bases from V and 0 bases from J, the junction contained 8 bases not matched to a gene. Germline V lookup: CDR1 SGHTA, CDR2 FQGNSA. CDR3 length: 16 amino acids.

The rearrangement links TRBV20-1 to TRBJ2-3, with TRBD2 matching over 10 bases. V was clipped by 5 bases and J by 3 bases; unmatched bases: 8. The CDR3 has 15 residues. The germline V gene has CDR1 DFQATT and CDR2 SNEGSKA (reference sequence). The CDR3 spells CSASTAGGPTDTQYF. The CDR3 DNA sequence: TGCAGTGCTTCGACAGCGGGGGGGCCAACAGATACGCAGTATTTT.

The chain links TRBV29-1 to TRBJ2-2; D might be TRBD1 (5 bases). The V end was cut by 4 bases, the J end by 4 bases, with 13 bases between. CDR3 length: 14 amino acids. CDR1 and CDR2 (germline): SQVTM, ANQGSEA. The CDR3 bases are TGCAGCGTTGTTGCAGGGTCGATCACCGGGGAGCTGTTTTTT. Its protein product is CSVVAGSITGELFF.

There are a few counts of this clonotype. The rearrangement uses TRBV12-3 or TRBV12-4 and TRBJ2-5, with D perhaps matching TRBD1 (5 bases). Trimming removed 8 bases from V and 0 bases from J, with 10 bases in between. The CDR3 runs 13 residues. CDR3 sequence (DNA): TGTGCCAGCGGCAGGGTCAACCAAGAGACCCAGTACTTC. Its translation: CASGRVNQETQYF.

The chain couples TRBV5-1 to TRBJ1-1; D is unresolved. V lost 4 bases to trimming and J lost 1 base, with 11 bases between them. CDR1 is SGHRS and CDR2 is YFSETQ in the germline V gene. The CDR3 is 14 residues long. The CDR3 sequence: CASSPEGGNTEAFF. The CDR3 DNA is TGCGCCAGCAGCCCCGAAGGCGGGAACACTGAAGCTTTCTTT. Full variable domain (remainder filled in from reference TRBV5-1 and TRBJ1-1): KAGVTQTPRYLIKTRGQQVTLSCSPISGHRSVSWYQQTPGQGLQFLFEYFSETQRNKGNFPGRFSGRQFSNSRSEMNVSTLELGDSALYLCASSPEGGNTEAFFGQGTRLTVV.

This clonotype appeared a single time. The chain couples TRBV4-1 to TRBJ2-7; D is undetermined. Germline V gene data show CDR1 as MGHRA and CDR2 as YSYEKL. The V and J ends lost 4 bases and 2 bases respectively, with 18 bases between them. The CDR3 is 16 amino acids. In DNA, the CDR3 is TGCGCCAGCAGCCCGGAACGACATAGGGATCCCTACGAGCAGTACTTC. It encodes CASSPERHRDPYEQYF.

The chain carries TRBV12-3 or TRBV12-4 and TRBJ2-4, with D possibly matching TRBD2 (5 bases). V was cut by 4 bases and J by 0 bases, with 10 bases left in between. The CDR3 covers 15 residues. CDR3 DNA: TGTGCCAGCAGTTCGCGGGTTAAAGCCAAAAACATTCAGTACTTC. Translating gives CASSSRVKAKNIQYF.

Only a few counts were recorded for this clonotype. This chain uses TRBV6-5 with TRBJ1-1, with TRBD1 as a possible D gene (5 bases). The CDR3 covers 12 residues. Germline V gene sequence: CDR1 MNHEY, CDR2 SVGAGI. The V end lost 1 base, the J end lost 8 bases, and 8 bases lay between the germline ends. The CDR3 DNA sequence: TGTGCCAGCAGTTACTTCGGGGACGAAGCTTTCTTT. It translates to CASSYFGDEAFF.

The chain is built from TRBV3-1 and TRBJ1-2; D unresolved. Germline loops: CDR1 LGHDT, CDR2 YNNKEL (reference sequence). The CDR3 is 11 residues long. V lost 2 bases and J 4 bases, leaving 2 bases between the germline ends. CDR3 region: CASSQRYGYTF. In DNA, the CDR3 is TGTGCCAGCAGCCAACGCTATGGCTACACCTTC.

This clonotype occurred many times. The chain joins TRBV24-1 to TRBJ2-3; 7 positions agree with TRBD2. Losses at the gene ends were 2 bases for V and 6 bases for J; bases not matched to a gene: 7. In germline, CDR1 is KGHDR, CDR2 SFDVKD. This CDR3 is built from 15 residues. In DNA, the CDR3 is TGTGCCACCAGTGATTGGGGGACTACCTTGGATACGCAGTATTTT. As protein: CATSDWGTTLDTQYF.

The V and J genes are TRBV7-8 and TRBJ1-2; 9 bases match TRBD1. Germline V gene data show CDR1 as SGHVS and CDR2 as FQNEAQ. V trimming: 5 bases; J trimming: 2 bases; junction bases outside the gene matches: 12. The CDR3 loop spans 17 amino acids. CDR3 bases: TGTGCCAGCAGCCGGGGGGACAGGGTTCTCGAGAACTATGGCTACACCTTC. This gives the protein CASSRGDRVLENYGYTF.

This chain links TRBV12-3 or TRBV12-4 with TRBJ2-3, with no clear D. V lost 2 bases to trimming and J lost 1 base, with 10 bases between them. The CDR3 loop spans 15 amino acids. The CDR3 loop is CASSLRHLGTDTQYF. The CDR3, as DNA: TGTGCCAGCAGTTTAAGACACCTTGGCACAGATACGCAGTATTTT.

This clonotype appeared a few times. In nucleotides, the CDR3 is TGTGCCAGCAGCCAAGAGACAGTATGGGGGGAGACCCAGTACTTC. Protein product: CASSQETVWGETQYF. This sequence joins TRBV3-1 and TRBJ2-5, with D perhaps TRBD1 or TRBD2 (5 bases each). The CDR3 spans 15 residues. Germline V lookup: CDR1 LGHDT, CDR2 YNNKEL (reference sequence). The germline V and J ends were trimmed by 0 bases and 5 bases, with 13 bases remaining between them.

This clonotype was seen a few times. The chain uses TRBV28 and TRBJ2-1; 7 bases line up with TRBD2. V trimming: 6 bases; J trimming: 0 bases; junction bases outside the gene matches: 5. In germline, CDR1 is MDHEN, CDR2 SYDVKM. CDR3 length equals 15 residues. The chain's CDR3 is CASRGRAVSYNEQFF. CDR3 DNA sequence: TGTGCCAGCAGAGGGAGGGCAGTCTCCTACAATGAGCAGTTCTTC.

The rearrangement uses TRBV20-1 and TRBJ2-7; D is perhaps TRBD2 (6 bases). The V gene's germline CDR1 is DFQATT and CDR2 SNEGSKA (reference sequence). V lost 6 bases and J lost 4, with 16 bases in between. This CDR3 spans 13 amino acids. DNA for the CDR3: TGCAGTGCGGGGGGAGAGGGGAAGTACGAGCAGTACTTC. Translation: CSAGGEGKYEQYF.

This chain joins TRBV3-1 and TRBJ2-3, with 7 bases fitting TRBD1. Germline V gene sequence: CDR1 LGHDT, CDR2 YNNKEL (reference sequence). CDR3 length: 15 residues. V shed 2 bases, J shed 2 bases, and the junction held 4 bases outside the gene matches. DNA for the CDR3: TGTGCCAGCAGCCAACTGGGACAGATCACAGATACGCAGTATTTT. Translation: CASSQLGQITDTQYF.

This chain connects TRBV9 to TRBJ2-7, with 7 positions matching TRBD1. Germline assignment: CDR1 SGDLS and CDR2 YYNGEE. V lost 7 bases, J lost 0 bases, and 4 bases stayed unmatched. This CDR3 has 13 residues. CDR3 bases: TGTGCCAGCGACCGGGACAGCTCCTACGAGCAGTACTTC. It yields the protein CASDRDSSYEQYF. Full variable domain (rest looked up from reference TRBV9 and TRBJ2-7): DSGVTQTPKHLITATGQRVTLRCSPRSGDLSVYWYQQSLDQGLQFLIQYYNGEERAKGNILERFSAQQFPDLHSELNLSSLELGDSALYFCASDRDSSYEQYFGPGTRLTVT.